This T cell receptor (beta chain) appears in the sequencing data of a study of blood T cell repertoires in COVID-19. The protocol was immunoSEQ multiplex PCR, while the TCRdb copy is restricted to in-frame clones and leaves out a portion. Of 110,000 to 150,000 clones listed, 65% to 80% are singletons. Germline CDR1 reads MGHRA; CDR2 reads YSYEKL. The CDR3 spans 20 residues. J was trimmed by 3 bases and V by 0 bases; bases with no gene match: 9. The chain recombines TRBV4-1 with TRBJ2-3, with TRBD2 identical over 16 bases. The TCR comes from a man in his 60s with acute or convalescent COVID-19. The source material was peripheral blood. The CDR3 here is CASSQEGLAGGPWITDTQYF. DNA of the CDR3: TGCGCCAGCAGCCAAGAGGGACTAGCGGGAGGGCCCTGGATAACAGATACGCAGTATTTT.